These 23 T cell receptor beta chains came from one sample sequenced in a study of post-analysis software for immune sequencing data. General study points: In patients, roughly five TRBV segments were more frequent than in controls, with TRBV5-6, TRBV5-1 and TRBV20-1 among them.

Unique molecular identifiers were carried by the TCR beta cDNA libraries. MiXCR, applied by TCRdb to the PCR reads, yields one record per CDR3 protein. The profile shows roughly 430,000 distinct CDR3 sequences, approximately 42% of them singletons. For these TCRs, the target antigens are not known. Input material: blood. The receptors originated from a girl aged 2 to 10 with multiple sclerosis.

About this clonotype itself: The germline gene is not matched at one end of the junction; a read error may be the cause. The V call is TRBV7-2, the J call TRBJ2-1; 9 nucleotides align to TRBD2. CDR3 length equals 15 residues. Germline assignment: CDR1 SGHTA and CDR2 FQGNSA. CDR3 in amino acids: CASSSTSGNYNEQFF. As DNA, the CDR3 is TGTGCCAGTAGCTCGACTAGCGGTAATTACAATGAGCAGTTCTTC.

V gene TRBV6-5 combines with J gene TRBJ2-6, with a weak D call TRBD2 (5 bases). CDR1 is MNHEY and CDR2 is SVGAGI in the germline V gene. Trimming cost V 1 base and J 3 bases, with 10 bases left between them. This CDR3 is built from 16 residues. The CDR3 is CASSYFGVGGANVLTF. The CDR3 nucleotides are TGTGCCAGCAGTTACTTCGGGGTCGGTGGGGCCAACGTCCTGACTTTC.

The chain has TRBV12-3 or TRBV12-4 and TRBJ1-1; D is uncertain. This CDR3 is 13 amino acids long. The ends were cut back, 3 bases at V and 7 bases at J, with 12 bases in the middle. CDR3 in amino acids: CASSFSHPGEAFF. DNA of the CDR3: TGTGCCAGCAGTTTTTCCCACCCCGGTGAAGCTTTCTTT.

This clonotype was seen more than once but under ten times. This chain joins TRBV10-3 and TRBJ2-7, with 9 nucleotides matching TRBD1. There are 15 residues in the CDR3. With 3 bases clipped from V and 1 base from J, the junction kept 4 bases outside the gene matches. In germline, CDR1 is ENHRY, CDR2 SYGVKD. CDR3 bases: TGTGCCATCAGTGACTTGGGACAGGGTTCCTACGAGCAGTACTTC. Amino acids: CAISDLGQGSYEQYF.

This clonotype was seen a few times. The V gene is TRBV5-1, the J gene TRBJ1-1; D is undetermined. V shed 1 base and J shed 6 bases, with 10 bases lying between them. Germline CDR1 SGHRS, CDR2 YFSETQ. The CDR3 length is 13 residues. The CDR3 region has the DNA TGCGCCAGCAGCTTGAAACGCGGGTCTGAAGCTTTCTTT. It codes for CASSLKRGSEAFF.

The chain joins TRBV7-2 to TRBJ1-5; perhaps TRBD1 as D (6 bases). CDR3 length: 14 amino acids. Germline-derived CDR1 and CDR2 are SGHTA and FQGNSA. Trimming removed 8 bases at V and 1 base at J, with 12 bases between. The CDR3 loop is CASAGGASNQPQHF. CDR3 coding DNA: TGTGCCAGCGCGGGGGGGGCGAGCAATCAGCCCCAGCATTTT.

The chain uses TRBV6-2 or TRBV6-3 and TRBJ2-4; weak D call: TRBD1 (6 bases). V lost 7 bases and J 0 bases, leaving 16 bases between the germline ends. This CDR3 is built from 16 residues. CDR1 MNHEY and CDR2 SVGEGT come from the germline V gene. The CDR3 region is CASKEGQILAKNIQYF. The CDR3 nucleotides are TGTGCCAGCAAAGAAGGACAGATCCTAGCCAAAAACATTCAGTACTTC.

This clonotype was counted between two and nine times. V usage is TRBV12-3 or TRBV12-4 and J usage is TRBJ1-5; D might be TRBD1 (5 bases). CDR3 length: 14 residues. V lost 6 bases to trimming and J lost 4 bases, with 13 bases between them. CDR3 amino acids: CASRGTVTNQPQHF. The CDR3 coding sequence is TGTGCCAGCAGGGGGACGGTTACAAATCAGCCCCAGCATTTT.

This chain joins TRBV7-3 and TRBJ2-7; the D is unclear. V shed 1 base and J shed 4 bases, with 11 bases lying between them. This CDR3 has 14 residues. Germline CDR1 SGHTA, CDR2 FQGTGA. The CDR3 DNA reads TGTGCCAGCAGCTTAAACCGAGACACGTACGAGCAGTACTTC. It translates to CASSLNRDTYEQYF.

This clonotype was detected a few times. The J gene is TRBJ2-1, the V gene TRBV7-8; 7 nucleotides align to TRBD1. The CDR3 covers 16 residues. The J segment lost 4 bases and the V segment lost 5 bases, leaving 11 bases of the junction unmatched. In germline, CDR1 is SGHVS, CDR2 FQNEAQ. CDR3 DNA: TGTGCCAGCAGCCCCAGGGACAGTGGGGTATACAATGAGCAGTTCTTC. Its translation is CASSPRDSGVYNEQFF.

The chain is built from TRBV21-1 and TRBJ2-4; no DNA check was done on the table's D call, TRBD1. TRBV21-1 is noted as a pseudogene. This CDR3 comprises 17 residues. The CDR3 reads CASSRKDRGGAKNIQYF. In DNA form, the CDR3 reads TGTGCCAGCAGCAGGAAGGACAGGGGGGGAGCCAAAAACATTCAGTACTTC.

V usage is TRBV18 and J usage is TRBJ1-1; maybe TRBD1 (5 bases). CDR1 and CDR2 (germline): KGHSH, LQKENI. Between the trimmed V and J ends, which lost 3 bases and 2 bases, there was a span of 13 bases. CDR3 size: 15 residues. The CDR3 is CASSPAGTRNTEAFF. CDR3 DNA sequence: TGTGCCAGCTCACCTGCCGGGACGCGAAACACTGAAGCTTTCTTT.

This clonotype was seen only a few times. The chain joins TRBV20-1 to TRBJ2-3; 8 nucleotides match TRBD2. CDR1 DFQATT and CDR2 SNEGSKA come from the germline V gene (reference sequence). The CDR3 totals 14 residues. V was pared by 5 bases and J by 4 bases, with 8 bases of the junction left unmatched. The DNA of the CDR3 is TGCAGTGCTCCCGAACTAGCGGTCCCAGATACGCAGTATTTT. It specifies CSAPELAVPDTQYF.

This clonotype was seen more than once but under ten times. The genes are TRBV12-3 or TRBV12-4 and TRBJ1-4; D remains ambiguous. Trimming took 2 bases from V and 4 from J, leaving 8 bases between them. CDR3 length: 14 amino acids. The CDR3 region is CASSLNRVNEKLFF. Here the CDR3 DNA reads TGTGCCAGCAGTTTAAACCGGGTTAATGAAAAACTGTTTTTT.

Here the CDR3 reads CASSLHTGTEQPQHF. CDR3 coding DNA: TGTGCCAGCAGTCTTCATACAGGGACGGAACAGCCCCAGCATTTT. The gene calls are TRBV28 and TRBJ1-5; D is possibly TRBD1 (6 bases). CDR1 is MDHEN and CDR2 is SYDVKM in the germline V gene. The V and J ends lost 5 bases and 7 bases respectively, with 18 bases between them. This CDR3 region has 15 residues.

The V gene is TRBV19, the J gene TRBJ2-1; TRBD2 matches 8 bases. Germline V CDR1 and CDR2: LNHDA, SQIVND (reference sequence). The CDR3 runs to 15 residues. Losses at the gene ends were 4 bases for V and 9 bases for J; bases not matched to a gene: 11. The CDR3 loop reads CASSTLGAGGGEQFF. CDR3 DNA: TGTGCCAGTAGTACCCTAGGGGCGGGGGGAGGTGAGCAGTTCTTC.

The CDR3 loop is CSAISTHGTLRDTQYF. DNA of the CDR3: TGCAGTGCTATAAGCACCCATGGGACATTACGGGATACGCAGTATTTT. V and J are TRBV20-1 and TRBJ2-3; tentative D call: TRBD1 (6 bases). The CDR3 totals 16 residues. V lost 4 bases and J 6 bases, leaving 23 bases between the germline ends. The germline V gene has CDR1 DFQATT and CDR2 SNEGSKA (reference sequence).

V usage is TRBV7-9 and J usage is TRBJ2-3; D gene ambiguous. The CDR3 has 16 residues. V shed 2 bases and J shed 0 bases, with 12 bases lying between them. The germline V gene encodes CDR1 SEHNR and CDR2 FQNEAQ (reference sequence). The CDR3, as DNA: TGTGCCAGCAGCTTATCTGAGGTTACTAGCACAGATACGCAGTATTTT. Amino acids: CASSLSEVTSTDTQYF.

The rearrangement joins TRBV5-1 to TRBJ2-7; tentatively, D is TRBD2 (5 bases). Near its end, the DNA agrees better with TRBJ2-5, so the J call may be wrong. In germline, CDR1 is SGHRS, CDR2 YFSETQ. The CDR3 totals 13 residues. The CDR3 sequence: CASSFGIGETQYF. The CDR3 DNA is TGCGCCAGCAGCTTCGGGATCGGGGAGACCCAGTACTTC.

Of note for this clonotype: A junction boundary mismatches the germline segment, possibly from a read error. V is TRBV27 and J is TRBJ2-1; the match to TRBD2 covers 10 bases. This CDR3 has 15 amino acids. CDR1 is MNHEY and CDR2 is SMNVEV in the germline V gene (reference sequence). CDR3: CTSSPIAGGRNEQFF. CDR3 DNA: TGTACCAGCAGTCCGATAGCGGGGGGAAGGAATGAGCAGTTCTTC.

The chain uses TRBV6-1 and TRBJ1-2; D gene ambiguous. Germline V gene data show CDR1 as MNHNS and CDR2 as SASEGT. V lost 7 bases to trimming and J lost 4 bases, with 25 bases between them. The CDR3 runs to 17 residues. CDR3 protein: CASTLQGWAGRTYGYTF. The CDR3 nucleotides are TGTGCCAGCACCCTACAAGGCTGGGCAGGCCGGACCTATGGCTACACCTTC.

The chain couples TRBV29-1 to TRBJ1-1, with D maybe TRBD1 (5 bases). Germline CDR1 and CDR2: SQVTM and ANQGSEA. V lost 0 bases, J lost 5 bases, and 16 bases lay in between. The CDR3 is 15 residues long. CDR3 DNA: TGCAGCGTTGAAGAGGGGGTTTGGTCAGGGACTGAAGCTTTCTTT. Translating it yields CSVEEGVWSGTEAFF.

This chain links TRBV20-1 with TRBJ2-1; possibly TRBD1 for D (6 bases). There are 14 residues in the CDR3. V was clipped by 6 bases and J by 3 bases, with 15 bases between them. Looked up from germline, CDR1 is DFQATT and CDR2 is SNEGSKA (reference sequence). The CDR3 is CSAPNRDNYNEQFF. As DNA, the CDR3 is TGCAGTGCGCCGAACCGGGACAACTACAATGAGCAGTTCTTC.